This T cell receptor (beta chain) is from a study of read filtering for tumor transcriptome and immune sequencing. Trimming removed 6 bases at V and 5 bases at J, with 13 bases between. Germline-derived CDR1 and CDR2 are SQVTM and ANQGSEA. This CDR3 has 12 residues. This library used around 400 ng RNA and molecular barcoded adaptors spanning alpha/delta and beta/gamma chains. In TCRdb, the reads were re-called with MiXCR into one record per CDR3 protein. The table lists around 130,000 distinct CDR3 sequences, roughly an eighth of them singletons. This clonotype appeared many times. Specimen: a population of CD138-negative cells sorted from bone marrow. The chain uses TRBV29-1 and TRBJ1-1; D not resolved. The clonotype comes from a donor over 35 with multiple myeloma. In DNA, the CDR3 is TGCAGCGTAAGGTATGGAGGGACTGAAGCTTTCTTT. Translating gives CSVRYGGTEAFF.